This T cell receptor (beta chain) was observed in a study of T cells after yellow fever vaccination. TCRdb re-called the 5' RACE reads with MiXCR, one entry per CDR3 protein. This sample yields 450,000 to 650,000 distinct CDR3 sequences, of which about 13% are seen a single time; about an eighth belongs to the top ten. Trimming stripped 0 bases from V and 8 bases from J, with 22 bases between. The germline V gene has CDR1 SGHTA and CDR2 FQGNSA. This CDR3 has 17 amino acids. There are a few counts of this clonotype. Here the sequenced sample was PBMCs, taken on the day of the yellow fever booster vaccination. This chain links TRBV7-2 with TRBJ1-2; D gene uncertain. The clonotype comes from a man aged 25 to 40 who received the YFV17D yellow fever vaccine. CDR3 sequence: CASSLAQASNYRMGYTF. CDR3 nucleotide sequence: TGTGCCAGCAGCTTAGCGCAGGCATCCAATTATAGGATGGGCTACACCTTC.